This T cell receptor (beta chain) was captured by sequencing in a study of identical twins. Study-wide points: Cross-sectional statistics underpinned the conclusions; the same donors were not followed.

About this clonotype: No antigen is known for it.

The CDR3 sequence is 13 residues long. V shed 4 bases and J shed 5 bases, with 9 bases lying between them. Looked up from germline, CDR1 is SGHRS and CDR2 is YFSETQ. One entry per CDR3 protein, called by TCRdb with MiXCR from the 5' RACE reads. Of around 530,000 distinct CDR3 sequences detected, about 15% appear once; the ten largest clones hold 0.44%. The data were also submitted as part of a second study, on yellow fever vaccine responses in identical twins.

The sequencing sample was made of CD4+ T cells sorted from blood. This receptor was obtained from a woman aged 18-29 years in good health. J is TRBJ2-2 and V is TRBV5-1; D is unresolved. The CDR3, as DNA: TGCGCCAGCAGCGTGGCAGAGACCGGGGAGCTGTTTTTT. It encodes CASSVAETGELFF.